Reported below is one T cell receptor beta chain. Trimming shortened V by 0 bases and J by 4 bases, and 9 bases separated the two germline ends. CDR1 DFQATT and CDR2 SNEGSKA come from the germline V gene (reference sequence). The CDR3 runs to 14 residues. The data were obtained in a study of T-cell reconstitution after alpha-beta-depleted transplantation in children. This sample's TCRbeta library carried unique molecular identifier barcodes. Each CDR3 protein is one row after TCRdb ran MiXCR on the PCR reads. Of around 400,000 distinct CDR3 sequences detected, about a fifth appear once; the ten largest clones hold less than 4.5%.

The sequence derives from a human donor who donated a stem cell graft to a child with acute myeloid leukemia. The material was PBMCs from the stem cell graft donor, obtained from the stem cell graft. The chain carries TRBV20-1 and TRBJ2-2, with TRBD1 as a possible D gene (5 bases). The CDR3 sequence is CSARDSRVTGELFF. In nucleotides, the CDR3 is TGCAGTGCTAGAGATTCCAGGGTCACCGGGGAGCTGTTTTTT.